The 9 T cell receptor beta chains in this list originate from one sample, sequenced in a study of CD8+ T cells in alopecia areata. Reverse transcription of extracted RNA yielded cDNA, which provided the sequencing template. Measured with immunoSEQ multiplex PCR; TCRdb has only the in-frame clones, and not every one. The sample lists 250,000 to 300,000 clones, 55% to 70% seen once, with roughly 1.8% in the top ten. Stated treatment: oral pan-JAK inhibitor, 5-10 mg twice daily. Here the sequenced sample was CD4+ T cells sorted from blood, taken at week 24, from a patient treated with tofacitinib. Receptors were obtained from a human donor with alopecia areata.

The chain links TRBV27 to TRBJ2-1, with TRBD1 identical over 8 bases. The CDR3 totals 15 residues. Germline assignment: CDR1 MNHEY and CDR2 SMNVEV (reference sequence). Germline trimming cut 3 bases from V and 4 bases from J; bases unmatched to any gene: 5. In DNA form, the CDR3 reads TGTGCCAGCAGTTTTGAGACAGGGGCATACAATGAGCAGTTCTTC. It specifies CASSFETGAYNEQFF.

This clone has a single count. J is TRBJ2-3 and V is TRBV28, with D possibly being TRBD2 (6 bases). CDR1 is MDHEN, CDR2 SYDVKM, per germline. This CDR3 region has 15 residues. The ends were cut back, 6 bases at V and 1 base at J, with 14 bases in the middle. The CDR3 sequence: CASRTGASGTDTQYF. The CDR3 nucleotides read TGTGCCAGCAGAACCGGGGCTAGCGGCACAGATACGCAGTATTTT. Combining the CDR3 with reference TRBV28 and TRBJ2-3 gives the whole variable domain DVKVTQSSRYLVKRTGEKVFLECVQDMDHENMFWYRQDPGLGLRLIYFSYDVKMKEKGDIPEGYSVSREKKERFSLILESASTNQTSMYLCASRTGASGTDTQYFGPGTRLTVL.

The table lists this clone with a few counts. As DNA, the CDR3 is TGTGCCAGCAGCACCGGGACAGGGGGCAAAGGGGCTTTCTTT. It specifies CASSTGTGGKGAFF. V gene TRBV5-6 combines with J gene TRBJ1-1, with 12 nucleotides matching TRBD1. CDR1 and CDR2 (germline): SGHDT, YYEEEE. V lost 4 bases, J lost 11 bases, and 9 bases stayed unmatched. The CDR3 spans 14 residues.

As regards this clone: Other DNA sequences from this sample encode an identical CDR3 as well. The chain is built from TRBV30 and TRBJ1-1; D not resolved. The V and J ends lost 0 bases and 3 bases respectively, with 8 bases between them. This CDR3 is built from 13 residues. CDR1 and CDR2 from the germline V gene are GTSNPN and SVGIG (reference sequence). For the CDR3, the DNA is TGTGCCTGGAGTGTACGGGTTGACACTGAAGCTTTCTTT. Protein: CAWSVRVDTEAFF.

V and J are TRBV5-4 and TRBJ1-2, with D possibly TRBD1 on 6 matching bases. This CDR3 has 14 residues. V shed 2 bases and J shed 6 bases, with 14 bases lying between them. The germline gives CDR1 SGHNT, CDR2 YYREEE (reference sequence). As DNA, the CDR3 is TGTGCCAGCAGCTTAAAGCTACAGGGTAATGGCTACACCTTC. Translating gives CASSLKLQGNGYTF.

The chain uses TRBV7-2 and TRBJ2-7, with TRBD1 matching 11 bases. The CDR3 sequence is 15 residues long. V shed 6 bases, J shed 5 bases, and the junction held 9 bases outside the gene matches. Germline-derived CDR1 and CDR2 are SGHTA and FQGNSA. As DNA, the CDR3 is TGTGCCAGCAGTCTTAGGGGACAGGGGGGCGACGAGCAGTACTTC. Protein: CASSLRGQGGDEQYF. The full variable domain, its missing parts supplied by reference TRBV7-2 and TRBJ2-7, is GAGVSQSPSNKVTEKGKDVELRCDPISGHTALYWYRQSLGQGLEFLIYFQGNSAPDKSGLPSDRFSAERTGGSVSTLTIQRTQQEDSAVYLCASSLRGQGGDEQYFGPGTRLTVT.

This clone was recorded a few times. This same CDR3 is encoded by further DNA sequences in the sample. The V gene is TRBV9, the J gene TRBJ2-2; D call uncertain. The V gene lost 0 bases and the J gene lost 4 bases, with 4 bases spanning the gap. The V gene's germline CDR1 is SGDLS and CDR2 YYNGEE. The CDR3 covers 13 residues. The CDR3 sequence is CASSVVGTGELFF. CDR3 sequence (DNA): TGTGCCAGCAGCGTAGTGGGCACCGGGGAGCTGTTTTTT.

The chain's CDR3 is CSVVPPADTQYF. CDR3 DNA sequence: TGCAGCGTTGTTCCCCCGGCAGATACGCAGTATTTT. The chain couples TRBV29-1 to TRBJ2-3; no clear D. Looked up from germline, CDR1 is SQVTM and CDR2 is ANQGSEA. This CDR3 spans 12 amino acids. The V end lost 4 bases, the J end lost 4 bases, and 9 bases lay between the germline ends.

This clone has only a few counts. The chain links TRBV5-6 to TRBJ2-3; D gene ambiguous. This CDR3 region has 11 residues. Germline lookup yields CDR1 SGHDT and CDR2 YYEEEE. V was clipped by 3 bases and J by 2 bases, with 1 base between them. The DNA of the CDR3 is TGTGCCAGCAGCTACACAGATACGCAGTATTTT. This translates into CASSYTDTQYF.